This TCR beta chain was sequenced during a study of molecular identifiers for immune sequencing clone quantification. This clonotype was counted only a few times. Antigen unknown. V was trimmed by 5 bases and J by 4 bases, leaving 14 bases between them. This CDR3 region has 15 residues. Bulk libraries came from a prior protocol with listed TCR primers. TCRdb independently ran MiXCR on the PCR reads; one entry per CDR3 protein. Of nearly 650,000 distinct CDR3 sequences in the sample, roughly 27% were seen once. Preparation of naive CD8 libraries involved 20,000 to 1,000,000 sorted cells and 10%, 30% or 50% RNA. General study findings and limits: Because of identical TCR molecules sharing a barcode, sizes of highly expanded clones could be underestimated. The share of molecules held by clones above 20 RNA copies was over 99% in effector cells and under 1% in naive cells.

This receptor was identified in a human donor in good health. Some libraries in this study had Jurkat cell RNA spiked in. Sequenced input: naive CD8+ T cells from blood, with Jurkat cell RNA spiked in. Subset defined: FACS-sorted CD8+CD4-CCR7+CD45RA+ naive T cells. This chain connects TRBV12-3 or TRBV12-4 to TRBJ2-2, with D perhaps TRBD2 (5 bases). The DNA for the CDR3 is TGTGCCAGCAGTCCCTGGGTTCGGGGCACCGGGGAGCTGTTTTTT. This translates into CASSPWVRGTGELFF.